This T cell receptor (beta chain) was sequenced for a study of shared clonotypes between healthy human individuals. With 3 bases removed from V and 4 bases from J, the gap between germline ends came to 19 bases. Per germline, CDR1 LNHDA and CDR2 SQIVND (reference sequence). The CDR3 length is 17 residues. Clones were read by immunoSEQ multiplex PCR, and TCRdb kept only the in-frame ones, dropping some. The repertoire has over a million clones, approximately 98.5% of them found once; the top ten carry roughly 0.36%. Sequencing was performed on naive CD4+ T cells sorted from blood. Subset noted: CD45RA+ positively selected. This clonotype was obtained from a man aged 30 to 39 in good health. V is TRBV19 and J is TRBJ2-1, with a weak D call TRBD2 (5 bases). The CDR3 sequence is CASSMIGEPGGYNEQFF. The CDR3 coding sequence is TGTGCCAGTAGTATGATAGGCGAGCCCGGAGGATACAATGAGCAGTTCTTC.